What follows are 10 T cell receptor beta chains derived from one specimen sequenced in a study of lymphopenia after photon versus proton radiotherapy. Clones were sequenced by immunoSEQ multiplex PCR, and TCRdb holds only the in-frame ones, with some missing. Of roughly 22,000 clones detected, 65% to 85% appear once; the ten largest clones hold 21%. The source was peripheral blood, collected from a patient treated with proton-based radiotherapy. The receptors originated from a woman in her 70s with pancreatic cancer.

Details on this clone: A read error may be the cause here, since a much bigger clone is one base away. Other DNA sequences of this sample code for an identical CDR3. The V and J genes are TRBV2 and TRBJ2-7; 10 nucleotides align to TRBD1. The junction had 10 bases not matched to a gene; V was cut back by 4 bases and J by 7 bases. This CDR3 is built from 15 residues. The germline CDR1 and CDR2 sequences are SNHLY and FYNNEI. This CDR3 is CASSGGTGATHEQYF. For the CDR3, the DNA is TGTGCCAGCAGTGGAGGGACAGGGGCAACTCATGAGCAGTACTTC.

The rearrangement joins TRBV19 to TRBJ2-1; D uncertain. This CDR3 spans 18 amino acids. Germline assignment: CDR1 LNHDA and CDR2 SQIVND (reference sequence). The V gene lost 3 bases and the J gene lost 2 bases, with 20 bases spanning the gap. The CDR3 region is CASSIAEWRAEAYNEQFF. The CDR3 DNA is TGTGCCAGTAGTATCGCGGAGTGGAGAGCTGAGGCCTACAATGAGCAGTTCTTC.

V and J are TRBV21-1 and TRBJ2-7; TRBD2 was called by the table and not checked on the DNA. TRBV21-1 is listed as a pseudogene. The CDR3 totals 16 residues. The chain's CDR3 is CASSNKLAGGPYEQYF. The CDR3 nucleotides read TGTGCCAGCAGCAACAAACTAGCGGGAGGGCCCTACGAGCAGTACTTC.

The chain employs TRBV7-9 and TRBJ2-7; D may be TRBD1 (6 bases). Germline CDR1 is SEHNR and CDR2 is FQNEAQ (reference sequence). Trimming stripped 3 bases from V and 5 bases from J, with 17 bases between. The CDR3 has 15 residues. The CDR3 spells CASSFRLGGSNEQYF. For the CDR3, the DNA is TGTGCCAGCAGCTTTCGGCTAGGGGGATCGAACGAGCAGTACTTC.

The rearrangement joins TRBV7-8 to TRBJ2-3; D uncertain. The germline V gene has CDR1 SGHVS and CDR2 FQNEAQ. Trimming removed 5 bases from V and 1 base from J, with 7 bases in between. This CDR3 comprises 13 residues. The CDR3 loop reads CASSHLRTDTQYF. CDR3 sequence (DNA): TGTGCCAGCAGCCACCTACGCACAGATACGCAGTATTTT.

The CDR3 DNA reads as TGTGCCAGCTCACCACCGGACAGATCATACGAGCAGTACTTC. Its protein product is CASSPPDRSYEQYF. The genes are TRBV18 and TRBJ2-7; tentatively, D is TRBD1 (6 bases). Trimming removed 0 bases at V and 4 bases at J, with 10 bases between. Germline V CDR1 and CDR2: KGHSH, LQKENI. The CDR3 is 14 amino acids. The full variable domain, with the rest looked up from reference TRBV18 and TRBJ2-7, is NAGVMQNPRHLVRRRGQEARLRCSPMKGHSHVYWYRQLPEEGLKFMVYLQKENIIDESGMPKERFSAEFPKEGPSILRIQQVVRGDSAAYFCASSPPDRSYEQYFGPGTRLTVT.

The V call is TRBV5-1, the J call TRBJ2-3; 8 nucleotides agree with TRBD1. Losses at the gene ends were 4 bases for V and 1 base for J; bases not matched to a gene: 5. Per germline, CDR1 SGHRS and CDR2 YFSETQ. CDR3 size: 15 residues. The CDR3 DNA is TGCGCCAGCAGCACGGGACAGGAGCGCACAGATACGCAGTATTTT. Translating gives CASSTGQERTDTQYF.

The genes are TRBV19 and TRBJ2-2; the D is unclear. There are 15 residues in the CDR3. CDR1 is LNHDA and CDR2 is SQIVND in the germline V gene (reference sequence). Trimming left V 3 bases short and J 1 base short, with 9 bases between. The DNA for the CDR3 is TGTGCCAGTAGTATTCAACGGAAGAACACCGGGGAGCTGTTTTTT. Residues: CASSIQRKNTGELFF.

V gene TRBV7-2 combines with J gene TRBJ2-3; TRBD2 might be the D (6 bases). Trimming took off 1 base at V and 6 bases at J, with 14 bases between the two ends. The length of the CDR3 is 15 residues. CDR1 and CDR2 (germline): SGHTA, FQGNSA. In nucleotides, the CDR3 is TGTGCCAGCAGCTTAGGGTTAGCGGTTCCTGATACGCAGTATTTT. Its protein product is CASSLGLAVPDTQYF. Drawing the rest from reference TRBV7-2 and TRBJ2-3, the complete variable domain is GAGVSQSPSNKVTEKGKDVELRCDPISGHTALYWYRQSLGQGLEFLIYFQGNSAPDKSGLPSDRFSAERTGGSVSTLTIQRTQQEDSAVYLCASSLGLAVPDTQYFGPGTRLTVL.

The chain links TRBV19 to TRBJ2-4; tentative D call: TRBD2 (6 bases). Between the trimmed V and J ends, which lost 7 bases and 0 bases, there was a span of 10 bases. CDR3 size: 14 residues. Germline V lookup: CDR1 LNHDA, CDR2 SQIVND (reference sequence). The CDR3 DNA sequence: TGTGCCAGTAATCAGGGACTAGCCAAAAACATTCAGTACTTC. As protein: CASNQGLAKNIQYF.